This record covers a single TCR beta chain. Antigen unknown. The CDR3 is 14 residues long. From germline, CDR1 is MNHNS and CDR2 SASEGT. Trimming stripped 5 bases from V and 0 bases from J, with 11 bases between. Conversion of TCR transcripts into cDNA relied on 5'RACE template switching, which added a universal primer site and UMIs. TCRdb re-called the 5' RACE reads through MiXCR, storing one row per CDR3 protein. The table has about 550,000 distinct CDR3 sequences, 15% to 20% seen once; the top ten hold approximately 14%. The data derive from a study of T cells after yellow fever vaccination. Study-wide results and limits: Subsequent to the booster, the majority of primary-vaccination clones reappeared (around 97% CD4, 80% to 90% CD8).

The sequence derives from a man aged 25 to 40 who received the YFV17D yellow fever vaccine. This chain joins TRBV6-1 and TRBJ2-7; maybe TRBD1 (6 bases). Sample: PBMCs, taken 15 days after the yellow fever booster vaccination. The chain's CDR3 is CASSMDSRSYEQYF. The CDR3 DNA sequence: TGTGCCAGCAGTATGGACAGTCGCTCCTACGAGCAGTACTTC.